Listed below are T cell receptor beta chains from one sample, sequenced in a study of T cell responses to AZD1222 COVID-19 vaccine. Clones were read by immunoSEQ multiplex PCR, and TCRdb kept only the in-frame ones, dropping some. The sample lists 65,000 to 80,000 clones, 90% occurring once. The sample was peripheral blood, taken on day 0 of AZD1222 vaccination. These receptor sequences come from an adult in good health. Both conserved end residues are part of each CDR3.

v_gene	j_gene	len	CDR3aa
TRBV5-8	TRBJ2-7	14	CASRTSGRFDEQYF
TRBV11-3	TRBJ2-5	14	CASSFMGGRETQYF
TRBV7-2	TRBJ2-7	14	CASSLGSSSYEQYF
TRBV7-8	TRBJ1-1	12	CASSPLRGYAFF
TRBV4-2	TRBJ2-2	17	CASSQVGLAGLVGELFF
TRBV6-5	TRBJ1-5	12	CASRTGTQPQHF
TRBV7-9	TRBJ1-2	16	CASSPYSGEANYGYTF
TRBV5-5	TRBJ2-7	16	CASSWRTGLRSYEQYF
TRBV5-5	TRBJ1-4	15	CASSRAGGVNEKLFF
TRBV5-6	TRBJ1-5	17	CASSWGTGGGSNQPQHF